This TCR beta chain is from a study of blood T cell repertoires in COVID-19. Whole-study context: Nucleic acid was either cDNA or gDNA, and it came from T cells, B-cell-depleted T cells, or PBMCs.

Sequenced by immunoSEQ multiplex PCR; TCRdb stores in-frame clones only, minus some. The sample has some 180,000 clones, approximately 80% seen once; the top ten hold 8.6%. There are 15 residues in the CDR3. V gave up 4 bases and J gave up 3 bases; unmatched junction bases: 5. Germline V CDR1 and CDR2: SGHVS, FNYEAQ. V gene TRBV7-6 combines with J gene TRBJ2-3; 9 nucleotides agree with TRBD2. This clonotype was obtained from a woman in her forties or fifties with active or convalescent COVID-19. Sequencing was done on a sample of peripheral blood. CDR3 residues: CASSSSGIGTDTQYF. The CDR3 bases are TGTGCCAGCAGCTCTAGCGGGATTGGTACAGATACGCAGTATTTT.